These 4 T cell receptor beta chains came from one sample sequenced in a study of spatial heterogeneity in lung cancer. No antigen is known for these receptors. Documented time point: sample taken at primary tumor resection. Overall study findings and caveats: One measure, the expanded intratumoral alpha and beta TCR count, tracked tumor mutation counts.

One entry per CDR3 protein, called by TCRdb with MiXCR from the 5' RACE reads. Of fewer than 11,000 distinct CDR3 sequences in the sample, about 12% were seen once. Sequenced here: lung tumor tissue, sampled at surgery. Source of these receptors: a male donor with early-stage non-small cell lung cancer.

This clonotype was picked up many times. V and J are TRBV12-3 or TRBV12-4 and TRBJ2-1; TRBD2 is a possible D gene (5 bases). The CDR3 runs 12 residues. The V gene lost 6 bases and the J gene lost 6 bases, with 9 bases spanning the gap. CDR3 coding DNA: TGTGCCAGCAGGAGGGAGCTCAATGAGCAGTTCTTC. This gives the protein CASRRELNEQFF.

This clonotype was seen repeatedly, ten times or more. The rearrangement links TRBV12-3 or TRBV12-4 to TRBJ2-3, with 9 bases identical to TRBD1. CDR3 size: 14 residues. With V trimmed by 8 bases and J by 6 bases, 9 bases remained unmatched. Here the CDR3 DNA reads TGTGCCAGCGCACCCGGGACAGGGCCCGATACGCAGTATTTT. As protein: CASAPGTGPDTQYF.

The chain is built from TRBV5-6 and TRBJ2-5; D may be TRBD1 or TRBD2 (5 bases each). The ends were cut back, 1 base at V and 5 bases at J, with 12 bases in the middle. Germline assignment: CDR1 SGHDT and CDR2 YYEEEE. This CDR3 contains 14 residues. The CDR3 reads CASSLRGPGETQYF. The CDR3 DNA reads as TGTGCCAGCAGCTTGAGGGGTCCGGGGGAGACCCAGTACTTC.

Written as DNA, the CDR3 is TGTGCCAGCAGTGAAACAGGATATAGCTCTGGGGCCAACGTCCTGACTTTC. Residues: CASSETGYSSGANVLTF. V usage is TRBV25-1 and J usage is TRBJ2-6, with D perhaps TRBD1 (5 bases). Germline V gives CDR1 MGHDK, CDR2 SYGVNS. The CDR3 length is 17 residues. The germline V and J ends were trimmed by 2 bases and 0 bases, with 11 bases remaining between them.